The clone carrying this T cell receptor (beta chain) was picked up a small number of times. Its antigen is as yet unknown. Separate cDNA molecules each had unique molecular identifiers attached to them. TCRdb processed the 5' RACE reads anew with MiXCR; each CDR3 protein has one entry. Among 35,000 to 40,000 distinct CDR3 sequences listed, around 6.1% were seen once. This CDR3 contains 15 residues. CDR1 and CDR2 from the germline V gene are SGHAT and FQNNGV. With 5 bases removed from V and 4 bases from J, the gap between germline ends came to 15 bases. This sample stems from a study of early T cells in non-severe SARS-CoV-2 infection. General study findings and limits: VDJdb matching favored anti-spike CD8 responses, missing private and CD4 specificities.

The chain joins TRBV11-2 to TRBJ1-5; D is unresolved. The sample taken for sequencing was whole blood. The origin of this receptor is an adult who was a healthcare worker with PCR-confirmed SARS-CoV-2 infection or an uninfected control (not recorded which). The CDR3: CASSKSGQLNQPQHF. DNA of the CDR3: TGTGCCAGCAGCAAATCAGGCCAGCTAAATCAGCCCCAGCATTTT. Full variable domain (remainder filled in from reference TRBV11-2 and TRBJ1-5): EAGVAQSPRYKIIEKRQSVAFWCNPISGHATLYWYQQILGQGPKLLIQFQNNGVVDDSQLPKDRFSAERLKGVDSTLKIQPAKLEDSAVYLCASSKSGQLNQPQHFGDGTRLSIL.